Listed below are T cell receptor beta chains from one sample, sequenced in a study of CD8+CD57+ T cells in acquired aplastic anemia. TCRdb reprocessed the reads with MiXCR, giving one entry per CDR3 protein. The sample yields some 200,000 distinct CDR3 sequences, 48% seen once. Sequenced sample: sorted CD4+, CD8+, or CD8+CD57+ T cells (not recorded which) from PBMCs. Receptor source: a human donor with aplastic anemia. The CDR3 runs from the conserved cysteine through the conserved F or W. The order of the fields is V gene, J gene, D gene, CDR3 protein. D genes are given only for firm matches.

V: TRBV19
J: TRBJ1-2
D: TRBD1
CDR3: CASSLLGQAYGCTF

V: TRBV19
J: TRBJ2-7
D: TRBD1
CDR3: CASSGTGLREQYF

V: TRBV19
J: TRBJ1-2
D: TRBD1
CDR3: CASRSTGVDGYTF

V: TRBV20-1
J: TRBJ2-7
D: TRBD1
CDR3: CSAPRDRVAEQYF

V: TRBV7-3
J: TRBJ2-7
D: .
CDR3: CASSFQSRNYEQYF

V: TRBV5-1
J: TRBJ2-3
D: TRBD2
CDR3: CASSLEGLAGDTQYF

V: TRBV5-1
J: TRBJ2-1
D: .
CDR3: CASSTDTSSYNEQFF

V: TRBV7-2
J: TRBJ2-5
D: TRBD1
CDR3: CASSLPGQQFQETQYF

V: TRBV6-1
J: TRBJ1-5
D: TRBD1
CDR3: CASSGLMRFGTGSNQPQHF

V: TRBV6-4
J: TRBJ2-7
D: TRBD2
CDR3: CAGSGRFAYEQYF

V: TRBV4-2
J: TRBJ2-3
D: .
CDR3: CASSQAMAVSGVGDTQYF

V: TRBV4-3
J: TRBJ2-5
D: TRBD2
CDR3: CASSPRLAGTEETQYF

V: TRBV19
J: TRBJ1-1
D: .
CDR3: CASKLDSEIPNTEAFF

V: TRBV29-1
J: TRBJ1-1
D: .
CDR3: CSVGGYGNTEAFF

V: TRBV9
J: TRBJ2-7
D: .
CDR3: CASSVEGSTSYEQYF

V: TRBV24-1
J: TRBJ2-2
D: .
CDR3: CATSDSRNTGELFF

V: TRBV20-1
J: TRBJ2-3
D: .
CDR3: CSARWGASTDTQYF

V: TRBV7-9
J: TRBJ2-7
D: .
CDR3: CASSAPGSPYEQYF

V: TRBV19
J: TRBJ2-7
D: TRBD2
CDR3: CASSNPAGSGIYEQYF

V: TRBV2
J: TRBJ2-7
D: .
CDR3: CAWRGGSSYEQYF

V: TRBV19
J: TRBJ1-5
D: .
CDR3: CASSPTASNQPQHF

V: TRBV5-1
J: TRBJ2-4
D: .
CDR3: CASSDRGNENIQYF

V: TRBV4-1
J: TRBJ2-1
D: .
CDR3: CASSQDLGKYNEQFF

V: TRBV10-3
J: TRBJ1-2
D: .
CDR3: CAISDRGYGYTF

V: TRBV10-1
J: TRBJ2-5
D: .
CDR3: CASSEGRDETQYF

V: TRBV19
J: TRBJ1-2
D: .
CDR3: CASSMARTNYGYTF

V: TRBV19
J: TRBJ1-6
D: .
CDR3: CASSDYTSPLHF

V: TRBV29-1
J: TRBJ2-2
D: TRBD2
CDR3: CSVRAGKNTGELFF

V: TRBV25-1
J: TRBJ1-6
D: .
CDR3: CASSEPNSPLHF

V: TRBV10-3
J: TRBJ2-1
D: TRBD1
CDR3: CAISESDRDNEQFF

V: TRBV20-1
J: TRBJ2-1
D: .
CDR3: CSARRVQGGYNEQFF

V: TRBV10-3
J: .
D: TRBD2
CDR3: CASTRAWTSGRQTQYF

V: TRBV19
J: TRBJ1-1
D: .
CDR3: CAASRALAEETEAFF

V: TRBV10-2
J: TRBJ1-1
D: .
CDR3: CASSFGTNTEAFF

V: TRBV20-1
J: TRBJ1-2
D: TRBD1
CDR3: CSADRGKYDRYGYTF

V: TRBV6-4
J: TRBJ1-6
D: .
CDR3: CASSDSLNSPLHF

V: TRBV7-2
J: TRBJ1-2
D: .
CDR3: CASSFLGPNYGYTF

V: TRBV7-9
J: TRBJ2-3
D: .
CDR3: CASSFWEADTQYF

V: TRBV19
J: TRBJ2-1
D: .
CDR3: CASLGHLSSYNEQFF

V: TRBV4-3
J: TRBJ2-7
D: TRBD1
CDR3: CASSQELGTVSYEQYF

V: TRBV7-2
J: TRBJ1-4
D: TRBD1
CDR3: CASSGRTGTGGEKLFF

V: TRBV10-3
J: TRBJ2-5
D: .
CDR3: CAIKDESASSKTQYF

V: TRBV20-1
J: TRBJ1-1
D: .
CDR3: CSAREPSGGNTEAFF

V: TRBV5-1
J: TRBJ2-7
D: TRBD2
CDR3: CASSLVGRGLAASYEQYF

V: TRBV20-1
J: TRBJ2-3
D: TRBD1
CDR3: CSAGTGTFTDTQYF